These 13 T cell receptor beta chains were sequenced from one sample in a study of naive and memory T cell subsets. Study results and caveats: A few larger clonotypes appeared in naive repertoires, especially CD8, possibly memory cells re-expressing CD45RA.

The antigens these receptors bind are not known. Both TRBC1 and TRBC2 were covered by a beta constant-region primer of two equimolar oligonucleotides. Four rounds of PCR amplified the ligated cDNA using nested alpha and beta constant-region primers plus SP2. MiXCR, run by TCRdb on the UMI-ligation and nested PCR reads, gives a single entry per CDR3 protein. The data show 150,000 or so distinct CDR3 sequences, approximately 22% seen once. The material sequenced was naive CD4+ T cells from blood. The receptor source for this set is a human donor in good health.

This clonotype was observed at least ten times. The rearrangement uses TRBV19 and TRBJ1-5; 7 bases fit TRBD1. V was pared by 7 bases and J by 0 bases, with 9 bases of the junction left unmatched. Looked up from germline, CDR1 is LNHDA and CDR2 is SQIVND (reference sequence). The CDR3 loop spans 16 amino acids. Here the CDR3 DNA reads TGTGCCAGTACGGGACCGGGACAGCTTAGCAATCAGCCCCAGCATTTT. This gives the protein CASTGPGQLSNQPQHF.

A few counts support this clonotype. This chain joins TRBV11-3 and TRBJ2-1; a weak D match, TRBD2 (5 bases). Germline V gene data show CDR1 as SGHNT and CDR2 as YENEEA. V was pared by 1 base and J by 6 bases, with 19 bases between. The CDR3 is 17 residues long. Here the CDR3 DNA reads TGTGCCAGCAGCTTAGGACCTGGGAGACACATATTCAATGAGCAGTTCTTC. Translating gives CASSLGPGRHIFNEQFF.

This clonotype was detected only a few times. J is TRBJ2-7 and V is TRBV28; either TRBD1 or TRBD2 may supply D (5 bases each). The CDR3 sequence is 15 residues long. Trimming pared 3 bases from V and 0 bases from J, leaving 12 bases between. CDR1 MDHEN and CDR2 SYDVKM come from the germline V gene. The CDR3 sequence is CASSFWGGSSYEQYF. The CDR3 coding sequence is TGTGCCAGCAGTTTTTGGGGCGGGTCCTCCTACGAGCAGTACTTC.

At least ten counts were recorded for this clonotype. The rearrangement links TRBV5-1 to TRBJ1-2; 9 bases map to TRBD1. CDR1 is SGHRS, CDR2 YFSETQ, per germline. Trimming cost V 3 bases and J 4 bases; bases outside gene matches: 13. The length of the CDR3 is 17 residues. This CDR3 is CASSYSIHRGPGYGYTF. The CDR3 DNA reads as TGCGCCAGCAGCTACTCCATCCACAGGGGGCCGGGCTATGGCTACACCTTC.

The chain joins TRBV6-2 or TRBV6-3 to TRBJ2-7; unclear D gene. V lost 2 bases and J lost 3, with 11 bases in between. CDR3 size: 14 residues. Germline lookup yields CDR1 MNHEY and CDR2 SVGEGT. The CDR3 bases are TGTGCCAGCAGTTACCCCGGCCGTCACTACGAGCAGTACTTC. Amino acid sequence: CASSYPGRHYEQYF.

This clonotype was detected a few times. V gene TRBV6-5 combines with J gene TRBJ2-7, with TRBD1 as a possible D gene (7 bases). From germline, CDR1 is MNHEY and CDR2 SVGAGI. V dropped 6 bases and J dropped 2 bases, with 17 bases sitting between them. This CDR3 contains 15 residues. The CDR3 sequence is CASSYGGQIPYEQYF. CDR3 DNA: TGTGCCAGCAGCTACGGGGGACAGATTCCCTACGAGCAGTACTTC.

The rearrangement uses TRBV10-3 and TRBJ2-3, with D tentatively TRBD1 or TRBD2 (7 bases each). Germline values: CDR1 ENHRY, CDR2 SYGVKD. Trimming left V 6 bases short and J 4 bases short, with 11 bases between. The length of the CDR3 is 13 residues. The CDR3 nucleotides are TGTGCCATCAGGGGAGGGGGCGCAGATACGCAGTATTTT. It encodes CAIRGGGADTQYF.

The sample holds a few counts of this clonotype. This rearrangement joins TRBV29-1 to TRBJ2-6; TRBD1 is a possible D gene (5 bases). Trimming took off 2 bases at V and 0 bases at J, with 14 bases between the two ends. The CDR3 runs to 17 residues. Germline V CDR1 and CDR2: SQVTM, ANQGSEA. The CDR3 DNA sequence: TGCAGCGTTGAATCACCCCTGGGGCGCTCTGGGGCCAACGTCCTGACTTTC. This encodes CSVESPLGRSGANVLTF.

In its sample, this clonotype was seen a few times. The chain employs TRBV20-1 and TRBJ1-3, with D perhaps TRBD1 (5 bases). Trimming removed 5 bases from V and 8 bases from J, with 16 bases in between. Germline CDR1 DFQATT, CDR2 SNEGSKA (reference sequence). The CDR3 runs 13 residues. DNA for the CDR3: TGCAGTGCTGGGGGTCACAGGAGAGACACCATATATTTT. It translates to CSAGGHRRDTIYF.

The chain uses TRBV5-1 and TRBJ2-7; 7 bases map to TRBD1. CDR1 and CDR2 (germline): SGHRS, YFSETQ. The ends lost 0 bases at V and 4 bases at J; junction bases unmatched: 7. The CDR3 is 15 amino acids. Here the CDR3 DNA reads TGCGCCAGCAGCTTGGTGCCCGGGACAGAGTACGAGCAGTACTTC. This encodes CASSLVPGTEYEQYF.

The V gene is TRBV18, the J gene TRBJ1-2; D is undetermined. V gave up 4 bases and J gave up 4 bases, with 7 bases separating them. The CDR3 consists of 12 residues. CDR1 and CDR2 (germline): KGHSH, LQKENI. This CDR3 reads CASSQGAYGYTF. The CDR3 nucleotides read TGTGCCAGCTCACAGGGAGCCTATGGCTACACCTTC.

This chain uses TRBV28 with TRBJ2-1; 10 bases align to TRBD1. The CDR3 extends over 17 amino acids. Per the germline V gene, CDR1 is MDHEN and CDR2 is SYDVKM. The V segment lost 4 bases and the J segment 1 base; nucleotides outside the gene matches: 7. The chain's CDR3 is CASSSPTGGESYNEQFF. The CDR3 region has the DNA TGTGCCAGCAGTTCCCCGACAGGGGGCGAATCCTACAATGAGCAGTTCTTC.

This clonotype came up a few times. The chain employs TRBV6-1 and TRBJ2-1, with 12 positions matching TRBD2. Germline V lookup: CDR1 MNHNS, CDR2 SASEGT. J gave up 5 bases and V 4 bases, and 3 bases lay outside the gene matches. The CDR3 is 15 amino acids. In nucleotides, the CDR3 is TGTGCCAGCAGTGGTGGACTAGCGGGAAACAATGAGCAGTTCTTC. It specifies CASSGGLAGNNEQFF.